Listed below are T cell receptor beta chains from one sample, sequenced in a study of identical twins. TCRdb itself ran the 5' RACE reads through MiXCR, one entry per CDR3 protein. The sample lists over 500,000 distinct CDR3 sequences; less than 25% were seen once. In addition, the sample was reused for a study of T cells expressing NK-cell markers.

Sample: CD4+ T cells sorted from blood. All receptors come from a woman under 30 in good health. CDR3s include the opening cysteine and the closing phenylalanine or tryptophan.

J gene | V gene | CDR3 protein
TRBJ1-1 | TRBV7-9 | CASSFSGTGPMNTEAFF
TRBJ2-5 | TRBV7-3 | CASSQNGGEQETQYF
TRBJ2-3 | TRBV5-1 | CASSLGAGVMKDTQYF
TRBJ2-3 | TRBV19 | CASMKGWGTDTQYF
TRBJ2-2 | TRBV6-1 | CASSDRPTGELFF
TRBJ1-1 | TRBV20-1 | CSASRVWAFF
TRBJ2-7 | TRBV7-2 | CASSTRHPYEQYF
TRBJ2-5 | TRBV5-1 | CASSLVTGRRETQYF
TRBJ2-1 | TRBV5-5 | CASSLWAASYNEQFF
TRBJ1-1 | TRBV19 | CACSIQVDTEAFF
TRBJ1-3 | TRBV6-1 | CASIRDIGNTIYF
TRBJ2-7 | TRBV6-2/TRBV6-3 | CASSYRGTRTYAQYF
TRBJ2-1 | TRBV5-1 | CASSWGQVSSYNEQFF
TRBJ2-7 | TRBV10-3 | CAISESGPRGGYEQYF
TRBJ2-7 | TRBV12-5 | CASGPGQGGTYEQYF
TRBJ2-7 | TRBV27 | CASSFSQYF
TRBJ2-7 | TRBV5-1 | CASSLGRGPYEQYF
TRBJ1-4 | TRBV3-1 | CASSQAGDGKLFF
TRBJ2-4 | TRBV21-1 | CASSRLAAKNIQYF
TRBJ2-7 | TRBV9 | CASSVAEGTGYEQYF
TRBJ2-7 | TRBV5-1 | CASSPTRASSYEQYF
TRBJ2-5 | TRBV2 | CASRRGLAHLIQETQYF
TRBJ2-2 | TRBV7-9 | CASSPLDPRELFF
TRBJ1-1 | TRBV20-1 | CSAMGQRAFF
TRBJ1-2 | TRBV20-1 | CSAREAIGRGTYTF
TRBJ2-3 | TRBV9 | CASSVGTGRGTDTQYF
TRBJ1-2 | TRBV6-1 | CASRVPGQRGGYTF
TRBJ2-4 | TRBV7-2 | CASSFGTVQYF